The following is a T cell receptor (beta chain) sequence with its context. The antigen remains unidentified. The data were taken from a study of T cells in localized non-small cell lung cancer. Lung adjacent to the tumor, free of atypia, was sampled at least 2 cm from its margin. The protocol was immunoSEQ multiplex PCR, while the TCRdb copy is restricted to in-frame clones and leaves out a portion. The sample records approximately 2,000 clones, approximately 25% being singletons. Findings of the study overall: Adjacent lung was found to contain a median roughly 58 of the top 100 tumor clones. A higher density of T cells in blood coincided with extended overall survival. T cell clonality was highest in uninvolved adjacent lung, above tumor.

V was clipped by 6 bases and J by 13 bases, with 19 bases between them. The CDR3 is made up of 12 amino acids. The germline V gene has CDR1 MNHGY and CDR2 SAAAGT. Sequencing used normal lung tissue next to the tumor, obtained before any cancer treatment. The chain uses TRBV6-8 and TRBJ2-7; D gene unclear. The clonotype was recovered from an older female donor with stage III squamous cell lung carcinoma. The CDR3 protein is CASSYRSGPSYF. CDR3 nucleotide sequence: TGTGCCAGCAGCTATCGAAGTGGCCCCTCTTACTTC.